This T cell receptor beta chain was retrieved from a study of tumor-infiltrating lymphocytes in localized non-small cell lung cancer. Study context: Tumor tissue and non-adjacent uninvolved lung came from each patient.

Clones were sequenced by immunoSEQ multiplex PCR, and TCRdb holds only the in-frame ones, with some missing. The sample lists thousands of clones, about 63% occurring once. On this clone: Its antigen is undetermined.

Whole-study results and caveats: Compared with uninvolved lung, tumors showed higher T cell infiltration by TCRbeta sequencing. Only some patients had TCR sequencing, depending on available tissue.

The germline V gene has CDR1 MGHRA and CDR2 YSYEKL. The germline V and J ends were trimmed by 2 bases and 4 bases, with 32 bases remaining between them. The CDR3 extends over 21 amino acids. The rearrangement links TRBV4-1 to TRBJ1-2; D might be TRBD1 (5 bases). The TCR sequence derives from a human donor with non-small cell lung cancer. The sequenced material came from uninvolved lung tissue not adjacent to the tumor. As DNA, the CDR3 is TGCGCCAGCAGCCAACCCTCTCTTGGTAGAAGGACAACGGGGCCGATCTATGGCTACACCTTC. Its translation: CASSQPSLGRRTTGPIYGYTF.